These 27 T cell receptor beta chains came from one sample sequenced in a study of T cells in localized non-small cell lung cancer. Clones were sequenced by immunoSEQ multiplex PCR, and TCRdb holds only the in-frame ones, with some missing. The profile shows 9,500 to 10,000 clones, 90% of them singletons. The sequences come from peripheral blood, collected before any cancer treatment. These TCRs come from a male donor older than 55 with stage III squamous cell lung carcinoma.

The chain combines TRBV6-1 with TRBJ1-5; D is unresolved. Looked up from germline, CDR1 is MNHNS and CDR2 is SASEGT. CDR3 size: 12 residues. With 6 bases removed from V and 0 bases from J, the gap between germline ends came to 3 bases. The CDR3 region is CASRTSNQPQHF. The CDR3 DNA is TGTGCCAGCAGAACTAGCAATCAGCCCCAGCATTTT.

V and J are TRBV7-9 and TRBJ1-5; 8 bases are shared with TRBD1. This CDR3 has 15 amino acids. Looked up from germline, CDR1 is SEHNR and CDR2 is FQNEAQ (reference sequence). With V trimmed by 6 bases and J by 7 bases, 11 bases remained unmatched. CDR3 DNA sequence: TGTGCCAGCAGTCCCACAGGGGGTGTCCACCAGCCCCAGCATTTT. Amino acids: CASSPTGGVHQPQHF.

The chain combines TRBV27 with TRBJ2-3; possibly TRBD1 for D (5 bases). The CDR3 contains 15 residues. Germline assignment: CDR1 MNHEY and CDR2 SMNVEV (reference sequence). V was clipped by 2 bases and J by 4 bases, with 13 bases between them. The CDR3 nucleotides read TGTGCCAGCAGTTTAAGGTGGCAGGGTGCAGATACGCAGTATTTT. Residues: CASSLRWQGADTQYF.

The chain joins TRBV12-5 to TRBJ1-3, with D tentatively TRBD1 (6 bases). The V and J ends lost 5 bases and 0 bases respectively, with 14 bases between them. The CDR3 runs 16 residues. Germline CDR1 reads LGHNT; CDR2 reads FRNRAP. Here the CDR3 reads CASGTRQASSGNTIYF. The CDR3 bases are TGTGCTAGTGGTACCCGACAGGCCAGCTCTGGAAACACCATATATTTT.

A word on this clone: The sample contains more than one DNA sequence encoding this CDR3. The chain recombines TRBV11-2 with TRBJ2-5, with 8 bases fitting TRBD1. Germline trimming cut 5 bases from V and 5 bases from J; bases unmatched to any gene: 10. The CDR3 extends over 15 amino acids. Germline V CDR1 and CDR2: SGHAT, FQNNGV. The CDR3, as DNA: TGTGCCAGCAGCCGCAACCAGGGGGCAGAGGAGACCCAGTACTTC. It codes for CASSRNQGAEETQYF.

The rearrangement uses TRBV5-1 and TRBJ1-2, with D maybe TRBD1 (6 bases). The CDR3 is made up of 14 amino acids. The V gene lost 4 bases and the J gene lost 4 bases, with 14 bases spanning the gap. Germline loops: CDR1 SGHRS, CDR2 YFSETQ. CDR3 in DNA: TGCGCCAGCAGCCTTAACAGGGAAGGCTATGGCTACACCTTC. Translating it yields CASSLNREGYGYTF.

In its sample, this clone was seen once. The chain is built from TRBV7-8 and TRBJ1-3, with D possibly matching TRBD1 (5 bases). Germline CDR1 is SGHVS and CDR2 is FQNEAQ. Trimming shortened V by 5 bases and J by 7 bases, and 9 bases separated the two germline ends. The CDR3 is made up of 12 amino acids. CDR3 residues: CASSSRGNTIYF. In nucleotides, the CDR3 is TGTGCCAGCAGCAGCCGGGGGAACACCATATATTTT.

The chain has TRBV6-1 and TRBJ1-4, with D tentatively TRBD1 (5 bases). The V gene's germline CDR1 is MNHNS and CDR2 SASEGT. Trimming stripped 6 bases from V and 7 bases from J, with 12 bases between. The CDR3 loop spans 13 amino acids. Here the CDR3 reads CASRGVVGEKLFF. In DNA form, the CDR3 reads TGTGCCAGCAGAGGGGTAGTAGGTGAAAAACTGTTTTTT.

J is TRBJ2-1 and V is TRBV11-2; D might be TRBD1 (6 bases). V lost 1 base, J lost 6 bases, and 10 bases lay in between. CDR1 SGHAT and CDR2 FQNNGV come from the germline V gene. The CDR3 length is 14 residues. The CDR3 region has the DNA TGTGCCAGCAGCTTAGGGGGGCCGATCAATGAGCAGTTCTTC. This encodes CASSLGGPINEQFF.

The genes are TRBV19 and TRBJ2-2, with TRBD1 identical over 11 bases. Germline loops: CDR1 LNHDA, CDR2 SQIVND (reference sequence). V lost 6 bases, J lost 5 bases, and 2 bases stayed unmatched. The CDR3 sequence is 14 residues long. The CDR3 nucleotides read TGTGCCAGTAGGAGGGACAGGGGGACCGGGGAGCTGTTTTTT. Translating gives CASRRDRGTGELFF.

This sequence joins TRBV11-1 and TRBJ2-2; tentative D call: TRBD1 (5 bases). The V gene's germline CDR1 is SGHAT and CDR2 FQDESV (reference sequence). This CDR3 comprises 14 residues. Deletions cut 4 bases from V and 3 bases from J, with 9 bases between. The CDR3 region is CASSSGHDTGELFF. In nucleotides, the CDR3 is TGTGCCAGCAGCTCCGGACACGACACCGGGGAGCTGTTTTTT.

The chain couples TRBV29-1 to TRBJ2-1; 7 bases line up with TRBD1. This CDR3 region has 11 residues. With V trimmed by 7 bases and J by 10 bases, 7 bases remained unmatched. Germline values: CDR1 SQVTM, CDR2 ANQGSEA. The CDR3 sequence is CSGRTGTEQFF. CDR3 coding DNA: TGCAGCGGGCGGACAGGCACCGAGCAGTTCTTC.

V usage is TRBV9 and J usage is TRBJ2-5; no reliable D call. Germline CDR1 SGDLS, CDR2 YYNGEE. V was pared by 3 bases and J by 7 bases, with 10 bases between. This CDR3 region has 12 residues. Here the CDR3 reads CASSEPGGTQYF. The DNA for the CDR3 is TGTGCCAGCAGCGAGCCGGGCGGGACCCAGTACTTC.

The table lists this clone with a few counts. The chain joins TRBV4-2 to TRBJ1-2; 11 nucleotides align to TRBD1. The CDR3 is made up of 14 amino acids. J was trimmed by 3 bases and V by 4 bases; bases with no gene match: 1. Looked up from germline, CDR1 is LGHNA and CDR2 is YNFKEQ. CDR3 sequence (DNA): TGTGCCAGCAGCCGGACAGGGGGCGACTATGGCTACACCTTC. Translated: CASSRTGGDYGYTF.

The rearrangement links TRBV7-9 to TRBJ2-7; 7 bases are shared with TRBD1. The CDR3 is 15 residues long. Germline loops: CDR1 SEHNR, CDR2 FQNEAQ (reference sequence). The ends lost 4 bases at V and 3 bases at J; junction bases unmatched: 9. CDR3 sequence (DNA): TGTGCCAGCAGCTCAAGAGGGGCAGGGGGCTACGAGCAGTACTTC. Its protein is CASSSRGAGGYEQYF.

The chain links TRBV19 to TRBJ2-3; D may be TRBD1 or TRBD2 (6 bases each). CDR1 is LNHDA and CDR2 is SQIVND in the germline V gene (reference sequence). The CDR3 has 17 amino acids. Trimming shortened V by 4 bases and J by 1 base, and 18 bases separated the two germline ends. Here the CDR3 reads CASSTGDLRGGTDTQYF. CDR3 nucleotide sequence: TGTGCCAGTAGTACAGGGGACTTGCGGGGTGGCACAGATACGCAGTATTTT.

In this sample, this clone turned up once. This chain joins TRBV2 and TRBJ2-2; possibly TRBD2 for D (5 bases). Germline CDR1 is SNHLY and CDR2 is FYNNEI. This CDR3 contains 17 residues. V shed 1 base and J shed 2 bases, with 14 bases lying between them. CDR3 bases: TGTGCCAGCAGTGAAGTCCGGATAGGGAGTAACACCGGGGAGCTGTTTTTT. It yields the protein CASSEVRIGSNTGELFF. Full variable domain (outside the CDR3, taken from reference TRBV2 and TRBJ2-2): EPEVTQTPSHQVTQMGQEVILRCVPISNHLYFYWYRQILGQKVEFLVSFYNNEISEKSEIFDDQFSVERPDGSNFTLKIRSTKLEDSAMYFCASSEVRIGSNTGELFFGEGSRLTVL.

This chain joins TRBV5-6 and TRBJ2-5, with TRBD1 matching 8 bases. The CDR3 contains 16 residues. V lost 4 bases and J lost 5; bases outside the gene matches: 13. Germline CDR1 is SGHDT and CDR2 is YYEEEE. For the CDR3, the DNA is TGTGCCAGCAGCACGAGTGGGGCAGGGGGCGGGGAGACCCAGTACTTC. Translating gives CASSTSGAGGGETQYF.

This chain connects TRBV6-1 to TRBJ1-5, with a possible D match to TRBD1 (6 bases). The CDR3 extends over 12 amino acids. Trimming removed 8 bases at V and 6 bases at J, with 11 bases between. Germline V gene data show CDR1 as MNHNS and CDR2 as SASEGT. The chain's CDR3 is CASQRGGQPQHF. CDR3 nucleotide sequence: TGTGCCAGCCAACGAGGGGGTCAGCCCCAGCATTTT.

This clone was found once. CDR3 residues: CASSAVGLRTNEKLFF. The CDR3 nucleotides read TGTGCCAGCAGTGCCGTTGGGTTAAGGACTAATGAAAAACTGTTTTTT. This chain links TRBV6-7 with TRBJ1-4; no clear D. TRBV6-7 is assigned to the ORF class and has an uncertain function. CDR3 length: 16 residues. V dropped 5 bases and J dropped 2 bases, with 15 bases sitting between them.

V gene TRBV19 combines with J gene TRBJ1-4, with a tentative D call TRBD1 (6 bases). Germline V CDR1 and CDR2: LNHDA, SQIVND (reference sequence). V was cut by 6 bases and J by 0 bases, with 8 bases left in between. The CDR3 spans 14 residues. CDR3 loop: CASSRQATNEKLFF. CDR3 in DNA: TGTGCCAGTAGCCGACAGGCAACTAATGAAAAACTGTTTTTT.

The chain recombines TRBV19 with TRBJ1-2, with TRBD1 as a possible D gene (5 bases). The V gene lost 9 bases and the J gene lost 5 bases, with 22 bases spanning the gap. Germline V gene lookup returns CDR1 LNHDA and CDR2 SQIVND (reference sequence). This CDR3 region has 15 residues. The CDR3 loop is CASHPTRDPNYGYTF. The CDR3 DNA reads as TGTGCCAGCCACCCTACCCGGGACCCCAATTATGGCTACACCTTC.

The chain employs TRBV5-1 and TRBJ1-1; possibly TRBD1 for D (5 bases). The ends were cut back, 0 bases at V and 1 base at J, with 13 bases in the middle. The CDR3 extends over 16 amino acids. Germline CDR1 SGHRS, CDR2 YFSETQ. CDR3 amino acids: CASSLALRGQNTEAFF. The CDR3 DNA follows: TGCGCCAGCAGCTTGGCTCTCCGGGGCCAGAACACTGAAGCTTTCTTT.

This chain uses TRBV19 with TRBJ1-4; D not certain. The CDR3 loop spans 13 amino acids. Trimming removed 9 bases from V and 4 bases from J, with 12 bases in between. The germline gives CDR1 LNHDA, CDR2 SQIVND (reference sequence). The CDR3 DNA reads as TGTGCCAGAGTCGGGTCTATTAATGAAAAACTGTTTTTT. Its translation is CARVGSINEKLFF.

V usage is TRBV6-5 and J usage is TRBJ1-4; 11 bases line up with TRBD1. V shed 5 bases and J 5 bases; nucleotides not matched to a gene: 4. The germline V gene encodes CDR1 MNHEY and CDR2 SVGAGI. The CDR3 spans 15 residues. The CDR3 spells CASSLWTGGNEKLFF. The CDR3 DNA reads TGTGCCAGCAGTCTCTGGACAGGGGGCAATGAAAAACTGTTTTTT.

V usage is TRBV7-2 and J usage is TRBJ2-7; a weak D match, TRBD2 (6 bases). This CDR3 has 15 amino acids. CDR1 SGHTA and CDR2 FQGNSA come from the germline V gene. Trimming cost V 0 bases and J 0 bases, with 9 bases left between them. CDR3 nucleotide sequence: TGTGCCAGCAGCTTAGCCGCCGGGAGCTCCTACGAGCAGTACTTC. Translated: CASSLAAGSSYEQYF.

This clone has a handful of counts. The chain has TRBV4-2 and TRBJ1-5, with a tentative D call TRBD1 (5 bases). The V end was cut by 0 bases, the J end by 0 bases, with 15 bases between. The CDR3 is 18 amino acids. Germline V gene lookup returns CDR1 LGHNA and CDR2 YNFKEQ. In nucleotides, the CDR3 is TGTGCCAGCAGCCAAGAAGCGCGCGCGGGGGGTAGCAATCAGCCCCAGCATTTT. Its protein product is CASSQEARAGGSNQPQHF.